The 21 T cell receptor beta chains presented below share a single source sample, sequenced in a study of PD-1 blockade in mismatch repair-deficient tumors. Measured with immunoSEQ multiplex PCR; TCRdb has only the in-frame clones, and not every one. The profile shows over 75,000 clones, 65% to 85% of them singletons. This specimen consisted of peripheral blood, obtained 12 weeks after starting pembrolizumab. These receptors were obtained from an adult with mismatch repair-deficient cancer.

The chain carries TRBV6-5 and TRBJ1-5; 12 bases map to TRBD1. This CDR3 is 15 amino acids long. V shed 6 bases, J shed 6 bases, and the junction held 6 bases outside the gene matches. Germline CDR1 reads MNHEY; CDR2 reads SVGAGI. As DNA, the CDR3 is TGTGCCAGCAGGACGGGACAGGGGGCCGTTCAGCCCCAGCATTTT. This translates into CASRTGQGAVQPQHF.

The V call is TRBV11-2, the J call TRBJ2-7; D gene unclear. V shed 4 bases and J shed 4 bases, with 5 bases lying between them. Germline V CDR1 and CDR2: SGHAT, FQNNGV. This CDR3 is 11 amino acids long. The DNA for the CDR3 is TGTGCCAGCAGCTCAACGTACGAGCAGTACTTC. Translation gives CASSSTYEQYF.

This chain uses TRBV9 with TRBJ1-1; 7 bases agree with TRBD1. CDR1 is SGDLS and CDR2 is YYNGEE in the germline V gene. V dropped 4 bases and J dropped 2; count of bases not matched to a gene: 5. This CDR3 contains 14 residues. CDR3 in DNA: TGTGCCAGCAGCTTCCAGGGGGAAAACACTGAAGCTTTCTTT. This sequence encodes CASSFQGENTEAFF. Drawing the rest from reference TRBV9 and TRBJ1-1, the complete variable domain is DSGVTQTPKHLITATGQRVTLRCSPRSGDLSVYWYQQSLDQGLQFLIQYYNGEERAKGNILERFSAQQFPDLHSELNLSSLELGDSALYFCASSFQGENTEAFFGQGTRLTVV.

This chain joins TRBV6-6 and TRBJ2-1, with 10 bases lining up with TRBD2. Unmatched junction bases numbered 5, after V lost 2 bases and J lost 7 bases. Germline V gives CDR1 MNHNY, CDR2 SVGAGI (reference sequence). The CDR3 is 15 amino acids. The CDR3 is CASSYGSGRANEQFF. For the CDR3, the DNA is TGTGCCAGCAGTTACGGCAGCGGGAGGGCGAATGAGCAGTTCTTC.

The chain couples TRBV27 to TRBJ2-7; possibly TRBD1 for D (5 bases). CDR1 is MNHEY and CDR2 is SMNVEV in the germline V gene (reference sequence). The CDR3 covers 15 residues. V shed 0 bases and J shed 2 bases, with 11 bases lying between them. The CDR3 DNA follows: TGTGCCAGCAGTTTATCGCAGGGTAACACCTACGAGCAGTACTTC. The encoded protein is CASSLSQGNTYEQYF.

This rearrangement joins TRBV5-4 to TRBJ1-2, with D uncertain. The CDR3 runs 14 residues. CDR1 is SGHNT and CDR2 is YYREEE in the germline V gene (reference sequence). Trimming took off 4 bases at V and 1 base at J, with 11 bases between the two ends. The CDR3 loop is CASSALQNNYGYTF. CDR3 DNA: TGTGCCAGCAGCGCGCTGCAAAATAACTATGGCTACACCTTC.

This chain uses TRBV7-3 with TRBJ2-5; D is possibly TRBD2 (6 bases). Germline CDR1 is SGHTA and CDR2 is FQGTGA. The CDR3 consists of 13 residues. V lost 6 bases, J lost 3 bases, and 11 bases lay in between. DNA for the CDR3: TGTGCCAGCAGTTCGACTAGAGAAGAGACCCAGTACTTC. Translating gives CASSSTREETQYF.

A few counts support this clone. V and J are TRBV27 and TRBJ2-7; TRBD2 aligns across 7 bases. This CDR3 spans 13 amino acids. Germline loops: CDR1 MNHEY, CDR2 SMNVEV (reference sequence). V shed 4 bases, J shed 1 base, and the junction held 1 base outside the gene matches. The DNA for the CDR3 is TGTGCCAGCAGTTCGGGGGGTTCCTACGAGCAGTACTTC. Protein product: CASSSGGSYEQYF.

The chain employs TRBV5-1 and TRBJ2-1; 14 bases line up with TRBD2. Per the germline V gene, CDR1 is SGHRS and CDR2 is YFSETQ. This CDR3 spans 15 amino acids. Losses at the gene ends were 4 bases for V and 8 bases for J; bases not matched to a gene: 5. As DNA, the CDR3 is TGCGCCAGCAGCCCGGGACTAGCGGGAGTTGATGAGCAGTTCTTC. Encoded protein: CASSPGLAGVDEQFF.

This clone has a handful of counts. V and J are TRBV2 and TRBJ1-3, with D possibly being TRBD1 (5 bases). In germline, CDR1 is SNHLY, CDR2 FYNNEI. The CDR3 consists of 21 residues. The V gene lost 6 bases and the J gene lost 4 bases, with 34 bases spanning the gap. DNA for the CDR3: TGTGCCAGCAGGGGCCAGCCCGCAACAGGACGCCGTGGGTCGAGGGGAAACACCATATATTTT. Residues: CASRGQPATGRRGSRGNTIYF.

The chain recombines TRBV6-1 with TRBJ1-2; D unresolved. The V end was cut by 1 base, the J end by 8 bases, with 14 bases between. The CDR3 runs 14 residues. Germline assignment: CDR1 MNHNS and CDR2 SASEGT. The CDR3 is CASSEGLGSGGYTF. The CDR3 bases are TGTGCCAGCAGTGAAGGTCTGGGTTCGGGGGGCTACACCTTC.

The chain uses TRBV2 and TRBJ2-1, with a possible D match to TRBD2 (6 bases). The germline V gene encodes CDR1 SNHLY and CDR2 FYNNEI. V was clipped by 5 bases and J by 6 bases, with 14 bases between them. CDR3 size: 14 residues. Here the CDR3 DNA reads TGTGCCAGCAGTACGGGGGTATTCCCCAATGAGCAGTTCTTC. It is translated as CASSTGVFPNEQFF.

This clone appeared a single time. V gene TRBV5-4 combines with J gene TRBJ2-7; 8 bases are shared with TRBD1. Germline loops: CDR1 SGHNT, CDR2 YYREEE (reference sequence). V lost 4 bases to trimming and J lost 6 bases; unmatched junction nucleotides: 12. CDR3 length: 15 amino acids. In DNA form, the CDR3 reads TGTGCCAGCAGCCGAAAGACAGGGGTCCCTGGCGAGCAGTACTTC. Encoded protein: CASSRKTGVPGEQYF.

The chain couples TRBV5-1 to TRBJ1-1; D not resolved. Deletions cut 4 bases from V and 4 bases from J, with 8 bases between. The length of the CDR3 is 12 residues. The V gene's germline CDR1 is SGHRS and CDR2 YFSETQ. This CDR3 is CASSPGSTEAFF. The CDR3, as DNA: TGCGCCAGCAGCCCCGGTAGCACTGAAGCTTTCTTT.

In this sample, this clone turned up a few times. The CDR3 DNA reads TGTGCCAGCTCACCGCAGGGTACCAACTATGGCTACACCTTC. Protein: CASSPQGTNYGYTF. J is TRBJ1-2 and V is TRBV18, with D maybe TRBD1 (5 bases). Germline CDR1 KGHSH, CDR2 LQKENI. The CDR3 is 14 amino acids. V was trimmed by 3 bases and J by 2 bases, leaving 10 bases between them.

The chain employs TRBV6-6 and TRBJ1-1, with no clear D. The length of the CDR3 is 14 residues. CDR1 MNHNY and CDR2 SVGAGI come from the germline V gene (reference sequence). The germline V and J ends were trimmed by 2 bases and 4 bases, with 11 bases remaining between them. In DNA form, the CDR3 reads TGTGCCAGCAGTTACGGGAACCTTCGCACTGAAGCTTTCTTT. Encoded protein: CASSYGNLRTEAFF.

The sample holds a few counts of this clone. This rearrangement joins TRBV19 to TRBJ2-5, with TRBD2 identical over 9 bases. V lost 8 bases and J lost 3; bases outside the gene matches: 13. The germline CDR1 and CDR2 sequences are LNHDA and SQIVND (reference sequence). CDR3 length: 16 residues. Written as DNA, the CDR3 is TGTGCCAGTGGGGGGACTAGCCGGAAACCTGAAGAGACCCAGTACTTC. Protein: CASGGTSRKPEETQYF.

Here the CDR3 DNA reads TGTGCCAGCAGCGATGACCCTAACTCCTACAATGAGCAGTTCTTC. Residues: CASSDDPNSYNEQFF. The chain links TRBV5-6 to TRBJ2-1; D gene uncertain. This CDR3 is built from 15 residues. V lost 4 bases and J 0 bases, leaving 11 bases between the germline ends. Germline CDR1 reads SGHDT; CDR2 reads YYEEEE. The full variable domain, in which reference TRBV5-6 and TRBJ2-1 provide the parts outside the CDR3, is DAGVTQSPTHLIKTRGQQVTLRCSPKSGHDTVSWYQQALGQGPQFIFQYYEEEERQRGNFPDRFSGHQFPNYSSELNVNALLLGDSALYLCASSDDPNSYNEQFFGPGTRLTVL.

The chain uses TRBV5-6 and TRBJ2-7, with D possibly called TRBD1 or TRBD2 (5 bases each). The CDR3 consists of 14 residues. Germline V gene data show CDR1 as SGHDT and CDR2 as YYEEEE. Trimming stripped 6 bases from V and 3 bases from J, with 16 bases between. CDR3 region: CASTRGPGSYEQYF. The CDR3 region has the DNA TGTGCCAGCACCCGGGGCCCGGGCAGCTACGAGCAGTACTTC.

The chain has TRBV18 and TRBJ2-7; D remains unclear. The germline V and J ends were trimmed by 2 bases and 6 bases, with 17 bases remaining between them. Germline V gene data show CDR1 as KGHSH and CDR2 as LQKENI. CDR3 length: 15 residues. CDR3 region: CASSPKPSTVGEQYF. Written as DNA, the CDR3 is TGTGCCAGCTCACCAAAGCCTAGTACAGTCGGCGAGCAGTACTTC. The full variable domain, rest sourced from reference TRBV18 and TRBJ2-7, is NAGVMQNPRHLVRRRGQEARLRCSPMKGHSHVYWYRQLPEEGLKFMVYLQKENIIDESGMPKERFSAEFPKEGPSILRIQQVVRGDSAAYFCASSPKPSTVGEQYFGPGTRLTVT.

This clone was counted only a few times. The chain employs TRBV9 and TRBJ2-1, with D possibly being TRBD1 (6 bases). Germline values: CDR1 SGDLS, CDR2 YYNGEE. V lost 3 bases to trimming and J lost 4 bases, with 11 bases between them. This CDR3 spans 14 amino acids. The CDR3 sequence: CASSGPGQYNEQFF. The CDR3 region has the DNA TGTGCCAGCAGCGGACCGGGACAATACAATGAGCAGTTCTTC.